Reported below is one T cell receptor (beta chain). No cognate antigen has been identified for it. Per-base qualities were not stored, and no clone one base away is much larger. According to the germline V gene, CDR1 reads MDHEN and CDR2 reads SYDVKM. V trim: 10 bases; J trim: 4 bases; unmatched bases: 7. The CDR3 holds 14 amino acids from the cysteine to the phenylalanine. The kept DNA is CDR3 alone, 42 bases in frame from the first base. Library method: 5' RACE. The sequencing machine was an Illumina HiSeq 2500. The second PCR ran for roughly 7 to 12 cycles and used a J-beta primer mix along with a sample-barcoded 5' primer. A template-switch 5' adaptor carrying 12 random nucleotides introduced a unique molecular identifier onto each TCR beta cDNA molecule. Each sample yielded at least 2.5 million CDR3-containing paired-end reads. The Mint cDNA synthesis kit, primed by a TRBC-specific oligonucleotide, was used to synthesize first-strand cDNA from all RNA. After uracil-DNA glycosylase treatment, a first 18-cycle PCR used universal primers M1SS and BC2_uni_R on all cDNA. From the authors' description of their analysis: Normalization of each sample was performed by random selection of 1 million high-quality reads, each carrying a distinct molecular identifier. Reads sharing molecular identifiers were discarded rather than binned into consensus sequences. MiTCR, run with a Q25 quality threshold and the strictest error-elimination algorithm, handled CDR3 identification, clonotype clustering and error correction. Lower-bound total TCR beta diversity was estimated with a nonparametric unseen species model using Euler transformation. TCRdb reran the public reads through fastp at Q25 and MiXCR, keeping productive beta chains. Rows are unified per CDR3 protein, each entry keeping the most common DNA and genes. The V and J calls shown here were made by TCRdb, not taken from the authors' results. Here the sample has 500,000 to 550,000 distinct CDR3 sequences; approximately 25% occur a single time. 7.5% to 9% of the sample belongs to the ten largest clones.

The donors were some 36 Caucasian individuals from Russia, aged roughly 6 to 100 years, who were systemically healthy. Each donor gave 8.5 to 10 milliliters of peripheral blood, collected into EDTA-treated Vacutainer tubes. PBMCs were isolated by Ficoll-Paque density-gradient centrifugation, with at least 6.5 million obtained per sample. Trizol reagent was used to extract total RNA from PBMCs, with at least 5.5 micrograms per sample. Naive CD45RAhigh/CD27high T cell percentages were measured by flow cytometry on a PBMC aliquot from every donor. These data come from a study of blood T cells in healthy people across ages (dated by TCRdb to the mid-2010s). About the investigation overall: In model experiments, template switching captured about one uniquely barcoded TCR beta cDNA molecule for every two T cells. To track age-related changes in TCR beta repertoire diversity, the study relied on deep sequencing normalized with unique cDNA molecular identifiers. Donors were grouped into four age groups: young (average 16 years), middle-aged (about 38), aged (approximately 67) and long-lived (just over 80). The study analyzed two additional independent replicas of 1 million unique cDNA reads from the same blood draw for two donors, one aged 18 to 30 and one aged 80 or older. The study at large found these results: Conclusive comparison of naive and antigen-experienced compartments was prevented by the profiling of bulk unsorted PBMCs. There was a strong correlation between observed TCR beta diversity and the percentage of naive T cells measured by flow cytometry. Observed TCR beta diversity per million T cells fell roughly linearly with age, and a significant reduction was already apparent by age roughly 41. Total diversity estimates from one million sequenced T cells were considered lower bounds and underestimates. Because donor CMV infection status was unknown, age-related changes in expanded clonotypes were potentially confounded. Compared with the aged group, the long-lived group had more naive CD4+ T cells, fewer expanded clones and increased TCR diversity, suggesting age selection.

These same records also appear under a second study, on T cells of mothers and their children. As the second study states: Nine systemically healthy Caucasian individuals served as donors, namely three mothers together with their six children. cDNA synthesis consumed the entire amount of extracted RNA, loaded at approximately 1.4 ug RNA in each 15 ul reaction. In the second PCR, the M1S primer introduced both the sample barcodes and 2-4 random nucleotides. Over 8 million TCR beta CDR3 reads were obtained for each mother, and around 2.7 million reads were obtained for each child. In both related and unrelated pairs, thymic selection shapes the output of TCR recombination in a similar way, with inherited differences having only a minor effect. Normalized repertoire overlap in related mother-child pairs was always slightly higher than in unrelated mother-child pairs, but the difference was never significant. With a sensitivity of about 100 clones per million clonotypes, no persistent microchimeric T cell clones were detected. In the study, deep NGS was used to compare the TCR beta repertoires of mothers and children, and features distinguishing related mother-child pairs from unrelated individuals were sought. On average, the children were approximately 11 +/- 4 years old, while the mothers were around 42 +/- 4 years old. After adapters were ligated using NEBNext reagents, the libraries underwent 100+100 nt paired-end sequencing on an Illumina HiSeq 2000. To avoid cross-contamination, the mother libraries and the child libraries were prepared a month apart and sequenced in separate runs. For each donor, between roughly 450,000 and 2,300,000 distinct TCR beta clonotypes were identified. Naive TCR beta clonotypes were estimated from low-frequency clonotypes matched to each donor's FACS-determined naive share, without sorting.

This TCR was sampled from a boy between 10 and 17 years old in good health. Sequenced input: blood. Recombination joined TRBV28 with TRBJ2-5, with 12 junctional bases fitting TRBD2. The DNA reads TGTGCCACAACTAGCGGGAGGTTTGGAGAGACCCAGTACTTC. Its translation reads: CATTSGRFGETQYF.